Listed here are 21 T cell receptor beta chains from one sample, sequenced in a study of identical twins. TCRdb reprocessed the 5' RACE reads with MiXCR, giving one entry per CDR3 protein. Altogether 1,800,000 or so distinct CDR3 sequences are present, 25% to 35% being singletons, with the ten largest covering under 0.35%. The sequencing input was cord blood. The source is a newborn girl in good health.

The chain carries TRBV6-5 and TRBJ2-2; D is unresolved. The CDR3 is 15 residues long. Germline assignment: CDR1 MNHEY and CDR2 SVGAGI. V shed 2 bases and J shed 1 base, with 8 bases lying between them. DNA of the CDR3: TGTGCCAGCAGTTACAATCACTGGAACACCGGGGAGCTGTTTTTT. Translation gives CASSYNHWNTGELFF.

The V call is TRBV2, the J call TRBJ2-3; D ambiguous. V gave up 2 bases and J gave up 2 bases, with 14 bases separating them. The CDR3 contains 16 residues. Germline V gene sequence: CDR1 SNHLY, CDR2 FYNNEI. CDR3: CASSESRPPTTDTQYF. Here the CDR3 DNA reads TGTGCCAGCAGTGAATCCCGCCCCCCTACCACAGATACGCAGTATTTT.

This clonotype was counted ten times or more. The J gene is TRBJ1-2, the V gene TRBV6-5; the D is unclear. The CDR3 totals 14 residues. Germline values: CDR1 MNHEY, CDR2 SVGAGI. V was clipped by 0 bases and J by 1 base, with 6 bases between them. The CDR3 protein is CASSYSSINYGYTF. CDR3 nucleotide sequence: TGTGCCAGCAGTTACTCCTCGATTAACTATGGCTACACCTTC.

This clonotype appeared a single time. The chain links TRBV7-9 to TRBJ1-1; 9 bases line up with TRBD1. Germline lookup yields CDR1 SEHNR and CDR2 FQNEAQ (reference sequence). V trimming: 2 bases; J trimming: 0 bases; junction bases outside the gene matches: 4. The CDR3 spans 16 residues. DNA for the CDR3: TGTGCCAGCAGCTTACTCGGACAGGGGATGAACACTGAAGCTTTCTTT. Its protein is CASSLLGQGMNTEAFF.

Details on this clonotype: The junction does not match germline at one end; this may be a read error. This chain links TRBV7-6 with TRBJ2-3; D possibly matches TRBD1 or TRBD2 (6 bases each). CDR1 is SGHVS and CDR2 is FNYEAQ in the germline V gene. This CDR3 has 15 residues. In nucleotides, the CDR3 is TGTGCCAGCAGCTTAAGGGGGGCTAGCACAGATGCGCAGTATTTT. Translated: CASSLRGASTDAQYF.

CDR3 loop: CASRIQGANEQFF. The CDR3 DNA reads as TGTGCCAGCAGGATACAGGGGGCCAATGAGCAGTTCTTC. The chain couples TRBV11-1 to TRBJ2-1; 9 bases align to TRBD1. This CDR3 has 13 amino acids. Unmatched junction bases numbered 3, after V lost 6 bases and J lost 6 bases. Germline values: CDR1 SGHAT, CDR2 FQDESV (reference sequence). The variable domain in full, with the rest retrieved from reference TRBV11-1 and TRBJ2-1, is EAEVAQSPRYKITEKSQAVAFWCDPISGHATLYWYRQILGQGPELLVQFQDESVVDDSQLPKDRFSAERLKGVDSTLKIQPAELGDSAMYLCASRIQGANEQFFGPGTRLTVL.

On this clonotype: Lacking the conserved final phenylalanine or tryptophan, this CDR3 likely reflects a read error. The chain links TRBV12-3 or TRBV12-4 to TRBJ1-6; D may be TRBD1 (6 bases). V was pared by 6 bases and J by 8 bases, with 17 bases between. The CDR3 length is 15 residues. CDR3 nucleotides: TGTGCCAGCAGCCTCTCCACAGGGTTTGATTCACCCCTCCACTAT. Its protein product is CASSLSTGFDSPLHY.

The V and J genes are TRBV12-3 or TRBV12-4 and TRBJ2-4, with 9 bases that match TRBD2. The DNA end is a closer match to TRBJ2-7, so the J assignment may be wrong. CDR3 size: 14 residues. Written as DNA, the CDR3 is TGTGCCAGCAGTTTGGTAGCGGGAGTAAGCGAGCAGTACTTC. Protein product: CASSLVAGVSEQYF.

The chain couples TRBV5-1 to TRBJ2-5; D ambiguous. The CDR3 is 15 residues long. Germline lookup yields CDR1 SGHRS and CDR2 YFSETQ. V shed 2 bases and J shed 2 bases, with 13 bases lying between them. The CDR3 is CASSFIASGQETQYF. The CDR3 coding sequence is TGCGCCAGCAGCTTTATCGCTAGTGGGCAAGAGACCCAGTACTTC.

This clonotype was counted at least ten times. The chain couples TRBV7-9 to TRBJ2-7; D is ambiguous. This CDR3 comprises 11 residues. Deletions cut 5 bases from V and 7 bases from J, with 9 bases between. CDR1 is SEHNR and CDR2 is FQNEAQ in the germline V gene (reference sequence). Here the CDR3 DNA reads TGTGCCAGCAGCGCCAGACTTGAGCAGTACTTC. Protein sequence: CASSARLEQYF.

This clonotype has a handful of counts. This chain joins TRBV7-2 and TRBJ2-3, with 15 nucleotides matching TRBD2. Germline V gene sequence: CDR1 SGHTA, CDR2 FQGNSA. V lost 5 bases to trimming and J lost 12 bases; unmatched junction nucleotides: 12. This CDR3 contains 16 residues. The CDR3 spells CASSQWTSGGATIQYF. CDR3 sequence (DNA): TGTGCCAGCAGCCAGTGGACTAGCGGGGGGGCCACAATCCAGTATTTT.

V usage is TRBV3-1 and J usage is TRBJ1-3; 7 nucleotides match TRBD1. This CDR3 region has 16 residues. Trimming removed 1 base from V and 0 bases from J; junction bases left unmatched: 3. Germline V gives CDR1 LGHDT, CDR2 YNNKEL (reference sequence). The chain's CDR3 is CASSQVGGLSGNTIYF. CDR3 nucleotide sequence: TGTGCCAGCAGCCAAGTAGGGGGCCTCTCTGGAAACACCATATATTTT. Filled out from reference TRBV3-1 and TRBJ1-3, the complete variable domain reads DTAVSQTPKYLVTQMGNDKSIKCEQNLGHDTMYWYKQDSKKFLKIMFSYNNKELIINETVPNRFSPKSPDKAHLNLHINSLELGDSAVYFCASSQVGGLSGNTIYFGEGSWLTVV.

This clonotype has just one count. One end of the junction varies from germline; a read error may be responsible. The chain joins TRBV7-7 to TRBJ2-5; the match to TRBD2 covers 8 bases. Per the germline V gene, CDR1 is SSHAT and CDR2 is FNYEAQ (reference sequence). The CDR3 covers 14 residues. For the CDR3, the DNA is TGTGCTAGCAGCTTAAAGGCGGGAGGTTTACCCCAGTACTTC. Translation gives CASSLKAGGLPQYF. Based on the CDR3 plus reference TRBV7-7 and TRBJ2-5, the full variable domain is GAGVSQSPRYKVTKRGQDVTLRCDPISSHATLYWYQQALGQGPEFLTYFNYEAQPDKSGLPSDRFSAERPEGSISTLTIQRTEQRDSAMYRCASSLKAGGLPQYFGPGTRLLVL.

V and J are TRBV18 and TRBJ2-5, with D perhaps assigned TRBD1 or TRBD2 (5 bases each). Germline CDR1 and CDR2: KGHSH and LQKENI. Trimming took 3 bases from V and 1 from J, leaving 12 bases between them. This CDR3 is 15 amino acids long. The CDR3 loop is CASSPVGVAQETQYF. The CDR3 DNA follows: TGTGCCAGCTCACCGGTGGGGGTAGCCCAAGAGACCCAGTACTTC.

This clonotype was seen more than once but under ten times. This sequence joins TRBV5-1 and TRBJ2-2; D is possibly TRBD2 (5 bases). Germline V lookup: CDR1 SGHRS, CDR2 YFSETQ. V was pared by 5 bases and J by 4 bases, with 12 bases between. The CDR3 has 14 amino acids. CDR3 in amino acids: CASREAERTGELFF. CDR3 coding DNA: TGCGCCAGCAGGGAAGCGGAGCGCACCGGGGAGCTGTTTTTT.

This chain connects TRBV7-6 to TRBJ2-2; D is perhaps TRBD2 (6 bases). The CDR3 contains 15 residues. Germline V gene data show CDR1 as SGHVS and CDR2 as FNYEAQ. V lost 1 base to trimming and J lost 7 bases, with 13 bases between them. The CDR3 is CASSLETSRVGELFF. Written as DNA, the CDR3 is TGTGCCAGCAGCTTAGAGACTAGTAGGGTCGGGGAGCTGTTTTTT.

The rearrangement links TRBV29-1 to TRBJ2-5, with 9 bases that match TRBD1. TRBJ2-7 matches the DNA end more closely, so the J call is doubtful. This CDR3 has 12 amino acids. Germline V lookup: CDR1 SQVTM, CDR2 ANQGSEA. The DNA for the CDR3 is TGCAGCGTTCGGGACAGGGTAAACGAGCAGTACTTC. Its protein product is CSVRDRVNEQYF.

The DNA of the CDR3 is TGTGCCAGCAGCCGGACAGGGCGGGACACCGGGGAGCTGTTTTTT. Its protein product is CASSRTGRDTGELFF. The chain combines TRBV2 with TRBJ2-2; 8 nucleotides line up with TRBD1. The CDR3 is made up of 15 amino acids. The germline CDR1 and CDR2 sequences are SNHLY and FYNNEI. V lost 6 bases and J lost 3; bases outside the gene matches: 6.

Only a few counts were recorded for this clonotype. The chain recombines TRBV6-2 or TRBV6-3 with TRBJ1-2, with a weak D call TRBD1 (6 bases). Germline values: CDR1 MNHEY, CDR2 SVGEGT. This CDR3 has 14 amino acids. Trimming took 2 bases from V and 7 from J, leaving 14 bases between them. The CDR3 is CASSYNVGHSGYTF. Here the CDR3 DNA reads TGTGCCAGCAGTTACAACGTGGGACACAGTGGCTACACCTTC.

The chain carries TRBV20-1 and TRBJ1-3; D not certain. Germline CDR1 DFQATT, CDR2 SNEGSKA (reference sequence). The CDR3 length is 14 residues. Trimming shortened V by 0 bases and J by 0 bases, and 6 bases separated the two germline ends. The chain's CDR3 is CSAREGSSGNTIYF. As DNA, the CDR3 is TGCAGTGCTAGAGAGGGCAGCTCTGGAAACACCATATATTTT.

V and J are TRBV3-1 and TRBJ1-2; D not resolved. CDR3 size: 13 residues. The V end lost 4 bases, the J end lost 8 bases, and 14 bases lay between the germline ends. Germline CDR1 LGHDT, CDR2 YNNKEL (reference sequence). The CDR3 protein is CASSPYTVQGYTF. CDR3 nucleotides: TGTGCCAGCAGCCCTTACACGGTACAAGGCTACACCTTC.